This TCR beta chain was documented in a study of blood T cell repertoires in COVID-19. Study-level background: Researchers got acute and convalescent COVID-19 samples from the United States, Italy and Spain.

This clone showed up just once. Original processing methods: Nucleated cell number was recorded as an estimate derived from reference gene primer amplification. The assay was immunoSEQ multiplex PCR, and TCRdb's table has in-frame clones only and misses some. V and J calls and clone size are those listed in that table; D and trimming were worked out from the DNA. The sample carries fewer than 500,000 clones, about 90% recorded once. Individuals drawn from under 30 US areas were roughly 18 to 95 years old. Symptom resolution, clearance, or two negative PCRs marked donors in Cohort 3 as recovered. Germline loops: CDR1 SGHNT, CDR2 YENEEA. This CDR3 has 15 residues. V lost 5 bases and J lost 1; bases outside the gene matches: 3.

The chain carries TRBV11-3 and TRBJ2-2, with 8 bases identical to TRBD1. This sequence was found in a man aged 25-40 years who had recovered from COVID-19. The sequenced sample consisted of PBMCs or T cells enriched from blood (not recorded which). In DNA, the CDR3 is TGTGCCAGCAGCCGCGGGACAGGGAACACCGGGGAGCTGTTTTTT. Amino acids: CASSRGTGNTGELFF.